This T cell receptor beta chain was retrieved from a study of beta chain features in type 1 diabetes. Study-level results: Among patients with Type 1 diabetes, TCRB CDR3s were moderately but significantly shorter in every one of the four CD4+ subsets.

CDR3 length: 14 residues. Germline CDR1 is SGHDN and CDR2 is FVKESK. With 4 bases removed from V and 7 bases from J, the gap between germline ends came to 16 bases. Sequencing targeted expressed TCRB transcripts, as all isolated RNA had been reverse transcribed. The repertoire was sequenced with immunoSEQ multiplex PCR; TCRdb's copy has only in-frame clones and lacks some. The sample lists 150,000 to 200,000 clones, 6.5% to 10% occurring once. This clone was seen a few times. As yet, its antigen is unknown. The TCR comes from a young woman with type 1 diabetes. The chain couples TRBV14 to TRBJ1-2; D gene uncertain. The material sequenced was central memory CD4+ T cells from blood. CDR3 amino acids: CASSPPAGITGYTF. CDR3 sequence (DNA): TGTGCCAGCAGCCCGCCGGCGGGGATCACTGGCTACACCTTC.